The 2 T cell receptor beta chains listed next were all sequenced from one sample in a study of blood T cells in healthy people across ages. A second PCR of 7 to 11 cycles used a sample-barcoded 5' primer and a J-beta primer mix. TCRdb analysed the 5' RACE reads with MiXCR anew, one entry per CDR3 protein. The sample consists of just under 900,000 distinct CDR3 sequences, 25% to 30% of them appearing once. The sample comprised blood. These receptors came from a woman aged 80 or older in good health.

This clonotype has more than one count but fewer than ten. The chain combines TRBV6-2 or TRBV6-3 with TRBJ2-5; 9 bases line up with TRBD2. The closer fit of TRBJ2-7 to the DNA end suggests the J call may be wrong. The CDR3 sequence is 13 residues long. The germline gives CDR1 MNHEY, CDR2 SVGEGT. CDR3 nucleotides: TGTGCCAGCCAGCGGGGGGCTTTCTACGAGCAGTACTTC. This codes for CASQRGAFYEQYF.

Ten or more counts support this clonotype. The V and J genes are TRBV6-6 and TRBJ2-1; TRBD2 agrees at 9 bases. The V segment lost 5 bases and the J segment 5 bases; nucleotides outside the gene matches: 7. The germline V gene has CDR1 MNHNY and CDR2 SVGAGI (reference sequence). The CDR3 sequence is 15 residues long. The CDR3 DNA reads TGTGCCAGCAGTGCACGGACTAGCGCTGACAATGAGCAGTTCTTC. Residues: CASSARTSADNEQFF.